Below, 14 T cell receptor beta chains from the same sample are listed, as sequenced in a study of blood T cell repertoires in COVID-19. TCRdb keeps only in-frame clones here, not all; method: immunoSEQ multiplex PCR. This sample has under 250,000 clones, with roughly nine tenths found just once. Specimen: peripheral blood. These receptors originate from a man between 60 and 70 years old with acute or convalescent COVID-19.

The chain is built from TRBV28 and TRBJ2-4; possibly TRBD1 for D (7 bases). The CDR3 is 15 amino acids. V was shortened by 6 bases and J by 3 bases, with 15 bases between the two germline ends. Germline CDR1 is MDHEN and CDR2 is SYDVKM. For the CDR3, the DNA is TGTGCCAGCAGGCCTATGCAGGGGGGCAAAAACATTCAGTACTTC. Translation: CASRPMQGGKNIQYF.

The J gene is TRBJ2-1, the V gene TRBV2; 13 positions agree with TRBD2. The CDR3 has 16 amino acids. Germline V gives CDR1 SNHLY, CDR2 FYNNEI. Losses at the gene ends were 9 bases for V and 4 bases for J; bases not matched to a gene: 9. The DNA of the CDR3 is TGTGCCAGTTTAACAAGGACTAGCGGGAGATACAATGAGCAGTTCTTC. Amino acid sequence: CASLTRTSGRYNEQFF.

J is TRBJ1-6 and V is TRBV5-4; 10 bases are a match to TRBD1. V lost 4 bases, J lost 10 bases, and 5 bases stayed unmatched. Germline V CDR1 and CDR2: SGHNT, YYREEE (reference sequence). The length of the CDR3 is 14 residues. The DNA for the CDR3 is TGTGCCAGCAGCACCGGGACAGGGGACTCACCCCTCCACTTT. Protein sequence: CASSTGTGDSPLHF.

The J gene is TRBJ1-2, the V gene TRBV30, with D possibly matching TRBD1 (6 bases). Looked up from germline, CDR1 is GTSNPN and CDR2 is SVGIG (reference sequence). The CDR3 loop spans 16 amino acids. V was clipped by 5 bases and J by 1 base, with 20 bases between them. The CDR3 reads CAWDRVRGAVNYGYTF. CDR3 DNA sequence: TGTGCCTGGGATAGGGTTCGGGGGGCTGTTAACTATGGCTACACCTTC.

The chain carries TRBV7-9 and TRBJ2-3; 9 bases map to TRBD1. This CDR3 contains 18 residues. In germline, CDR1 is SEHNR, CDR2 FQNEAQ (reference sequence). With 5 bases clipped from V and 0 bases from J, the junction kept 12 bases outside the gene matches. Written as DNA, the CDR3 is TGTGCCAGCAGCCCCCCGTCCGGGACAGGGAAAAGCACAGATACGCAGTATTTT. It codes for CASSPPSGTGKSTDTQYF. The full variable domain, rest sourced from reference TRBV7-9 and TRBJ2-3, is DTGVSQNPRHKITKRGQNVTFRCDPISEHNRLYWYRQTLGQGPEFLTYFQNEAQLEKSRLLSDRFSAERPKGSFSTLEIQRTEQGDSAMYLCASSPPSGTGKSTDTQYFGPGTRLTVL.

The rearrangement links TRBV5-1 to TRBJ1-4; 7 bases are a match to TRBD1. Losses at the gene ends were 4 bases for V and 12 bases for J; bases not matched to a gene: 6. CDR3 size: 12 residues. CDR1 and CDR2 (germline): SGHRS, YFSETQ. The CDR3 loop reads CASSLNDRELFF. CDR3 nucleotide sequence: TGCGCCAGCAGCCTGAATGACAGGGAACTGTTTTTT.

The chain employs TRBV19 and TRBJ2-4; TRBD1 aligns across 8 bases. The J segment lost 9 bases and the V segment lost 3 bases, leaving 4 bases of the junction unmatched. CDR1 is LNHDA, CDR2 SQIVND, per germline (reference sequence). The CDR3 extends over 13 amino acids. CDR3: CASSMRQGLIQYF. Written as DNA, the CDR3 is TGTGCCAGTAGTATGAGACAGGGGCTCATTCAGTACTTC.

The chain couples TRBV28 to TRBJ1-2, with 11 bases lining up with TRBD1. Per the germline V gene, CDR1 is MDHEN and CDR2 is SYDVKM. This CDR3 has 16 amino acids. V was clipped by 6 bases and J by 5 bases; unmatched bases: 11. CDR3 coding DNA: TGTGCCAGCAGCTTTAACGAGGGACAGGGGGGTTATGGCTACACCTTC. Translating it yields CASSFNEGQGGYGYTF.

The V call is TRBV20-1, the J call TRBJ2-2, with D maybe TRBD2 (5 bases). The germline V gene encodes CDR1 DFQATT and CDR2 SNEGSKA (reference sequence). The CDR3 sequence is 11 residues long. V was cut by 3 bases and J by 6 bases, with 5 bases left in between. The CDR3, as DNA: TGCAGTGCTAGGGAGGCCGGGGAGCTGTTTTTT. Residues: CSAREAGELFF.

This CDR3 reads CASSSGTQDYGYTF. The CDR3 coding sequence is TGCGCCAGCAGCTCCGGGACACAGGACTATGGCTACACCTTC. The chain uses TRBV5-1 and TRBJ1-2; D might be TRBD1 (6 bases). This CDR3 is 14 amino acids long. V was clipped by 3 bases and J by 3 bases, with 12 bases between them. CDR1 SGHRS and CDR2 YFSETQ come from the germline V gene.

This clone showed up just a few times. The J gene is TRBJ2-7, the V gene TRBV6-5; 10 nucleotides line up with TRBD2. CDR1 is MNHEY and CDR2 is SVGAGI in the germline V gene. V was clipped by 5 bases and J by 3 bases; unmatched bases: 7. The CDR3 consists of 15 residues. The CDR3 DNA reads TGTGCCAGCAGTCGCCGGACTAGCGGCGGCTACGAGCAGTACTTC. This sequence encodes CASSRRTSGGYEQYF.

The rearrangement uses TRBV7-8 and TRBJ1-2; 7 nucleotides match TRBD1. The length of the CDR3 is 15 residues. V gave up 5 bases and J gave up 4 bases; unmatched junction bases: 10. Germline-derived CDR1 and CDR2 are SGHVS and FQNEAQ. This chain's CDR3 is CASSPQGPRTYGYTF. CDR3 nucleotides: TGTGCCAGCAGCCCACAGGGGCCGAGGACCTATGGCTACACCTTC. Filled out from reference TRBV7-8 and TRBJ1-2, the complete variable domain reads GAGVSQSPRYKVAKRGQDVALRCDPISGHVSLFWYQQALGQGPEFLTYFQNEAQLDKSGLPSDRFFAERPEGSVSTLKIQRTQQEDSAVYLCASSPQGPRTYGYTFGSGTRLTVV.

The chain is built from TRBV27 and TRBJ2-5; TRBD2 aligns across 8 bases. Unmatched junction bases numbered 16, after V lost 6 bases and J lost 7 bases. The germline V gene has CDR1 MNHEY and CDR2 SMNVEV (reference sequence). The CDR3 totals 16 residues. CDR3 residues: CASSFVGRGFSRTQYF. CDR3 DNA sequence: TGTGCCAGCAGCTTTGTCGGGAGGGGATTCTCCCGGACCCAGTACTTC.

The chain joins TRBV29-1 to TRBJ2-2, with a tentative D call TRBD1 (6 bases). V gave up 7 bases and J gave up 7 bases, with 16 bases separating them. Germline CDR1 reads SQVTM; CDR2 reads ANQGSEA. This CDR3 has 13 residues. CDR3 loop: CSAQGRRDGELFF. For the CDR3, the DNA is TGCAGCGCCCAGGGGAGAAGGGACGGGGAGCTGTTTTTT.